The clone carrying this TCR beta chain appeared once. Random hexamers served to reverse transcribe roughly 0.5 to 1 ug RNA. Amplification of TCR beta CDR3 across 54 Vbeta and 13 Jbeta was performed with immunoSEQ multiplex PCR. Each CDR3 protein is one row after TCRdb ran MiXCR on the immunoSEQ multiplex PCR reads. The sample comprises about 300,000 distinct CDR3 sequences, about 88% of which are singletons, and more than 0.15% rests with the top ten. This record comes from a study of CD8 T cells in Susac syndrome. The TCR was taken from a human donor with multiple sclerosis. Source material: CD8+ T cells from PBMCs.

In DNA, the CDR3 is TGTGCCAGCAGCTTAGTATCAAATTCACGGCTGAATTCACCCCTCCACTTT. Amino acid sequence: CASSLVSNSRLNSPLHF. This chain joins TRBV7-9 and TRBJ1-6; D is unresolved. Germline values: CDR1 SEHNR, CDR2 FQNEAQ (reference sequence). V was clipped by 1 base and J by 7 bases, with 17 bases between them. This CDR3 is 17 amino acids long. The full variable domain, in which reference TRBV7-9 and TRBJ1-6 provide the parts outside the CDR3, is DTGVSQNPRHKITKRGQNVTFRCDPISEHNRLYWYRQTLGQGPEFLTYFQNEAQLEKSRLLSDRFSAERPKGSFSTLEIQRTEQGDSAMYLCASSLVSNSRLNSPLHFGNGTRLTVT.